This T cell receptor gamma chain was observed in a study of gamma-delta T cells after stem cell transplantation (dated by TCRdb to 2015 to 2016). This clone was seen only a few times. This clone's antigen is unknown. No much larger clone exists at a distance of one base, and base qualities are not known. The receptor library was made with RT-PCR. Instrument on record: Illumina MiSeq. Clonotypes were called again by TCRdb from the public reads via CATT, and duplicate nucleotide sequences were then merged into one entry. For this sample there are approximately 4,800 gamma-chain clones; roughly a fifth appear just once. In total, the top ten clones hold 3.5% of the sample. From the cysteine through the phenylalanine, the CDR3 covers 13 amino acids. Just CDR3 DNA is preserved here, 39 bases in frame from base 1. V has 2 bases trimmed and J has 2 bases trimmed; junction bases matching no gene number 3. The germline V gene specifies EGSNGY as CDR1 and YDSYNSKV as CDR2.

The TCR sequence derives from a human donor. It is not recorded whose cells these are; they may come from a transplant donor. In this chain, TRGV2 is recombined with TRGJ1 or TRGJ2. The sample was gamma-delta T cells. The CDR3 here reads CATWDVHYYKKLF. The nucleotide sequence reads TGTGCCACCTGGGACGTCCATTATTATAAGAAACTCTTT.